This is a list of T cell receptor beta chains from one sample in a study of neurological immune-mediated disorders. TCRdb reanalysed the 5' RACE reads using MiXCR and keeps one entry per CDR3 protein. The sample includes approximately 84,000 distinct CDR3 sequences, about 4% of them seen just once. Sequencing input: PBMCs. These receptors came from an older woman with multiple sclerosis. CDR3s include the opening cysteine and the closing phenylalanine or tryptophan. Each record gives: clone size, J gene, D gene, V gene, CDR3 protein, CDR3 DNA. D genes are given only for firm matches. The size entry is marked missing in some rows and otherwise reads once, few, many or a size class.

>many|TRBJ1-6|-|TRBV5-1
CASSLAPGSERNSPLHF
TGCGCCAGCAGCTTGGCCCCAGGCAGCGAGAGAAATTCACCCCTCCACTTT
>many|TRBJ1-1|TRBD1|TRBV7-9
CASSFGQGANTEAFF
TGTGCCAGCAGCTTTGGACAGGGGGCCAACACTGAAGCTTTCTTT
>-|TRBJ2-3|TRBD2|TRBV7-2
CASSSSGGPTDTQYF
TGTGCCAGCAGCTCTAGCGGGGGTCCCACAGATACGCAGTATTTT
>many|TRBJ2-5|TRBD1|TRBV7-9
CASSLGQAGTEETQYF
TGTGCCAGCAGCTTAGGTCAAGCCGGGACAGAAGAGACCCAGTACTTC
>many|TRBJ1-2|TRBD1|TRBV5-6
CASSLTGVRSGYTF
TGTGCCAGCAGCTTAACAGGGGTGAGGAGTGGCTACACCTTC
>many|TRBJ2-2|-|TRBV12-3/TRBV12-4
CASSLETTGELFF
TGTGCCAGCAGTTTGGAGACAACCGGGGAGCTGTTTTTT
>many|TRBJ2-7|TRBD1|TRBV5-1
CASSSGQGFEQYF
TGCGCCAGCAGTTCGGGACAGGGATTCGAGCAGTACTTC
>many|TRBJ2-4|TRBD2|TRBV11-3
CASSYSGDIQYF
TGTGCCAGCAGCTACAGCGGGGACATTCAGTACTTC
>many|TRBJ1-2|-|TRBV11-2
CASSFGGSNYGYTF
TGTGCCAGCAGCTTTGGCGGCTCTAACTATGGCTACACCTTC
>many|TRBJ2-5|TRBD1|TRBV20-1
CSARDPPGQYQETQYF
TGCAGTGCTAGAGATCCCCCGGGACAGTACCAAGAGACCCAGTACTTC
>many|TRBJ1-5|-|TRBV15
CATSRDQGSGQPQHF
TGTGCCACCAGCAGAGACCAAGGCAGTGGACAGCCCCAGCATTTT
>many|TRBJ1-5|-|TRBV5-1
CASSSLPLTGAGDNQPQHF
TGCGCCAGCAGCTCCCTTCCATTGACAGGCGCAGGCGACAATCAGCCCCAGCATTTT
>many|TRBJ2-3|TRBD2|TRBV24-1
CATSGRGGGDTQYF
TGTGCCACCAGTGGGCGCGGGGGAGGAGATACGCAGTATTTT
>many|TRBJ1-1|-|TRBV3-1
CASRHLGYEAFF
TGTGCCAGCAGGCATCTGGGATATGAAGCTTTCTTT
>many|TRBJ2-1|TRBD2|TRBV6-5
CASSYSSGGAYNEQFF
TGTGCCAGCAGTTACTCGAGCGGGGGGGCCTACAATGAGCAGTTCTTC
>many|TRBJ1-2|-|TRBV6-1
CASSEPLGGVYGYTF
TGTGCCAGCAGTGAACCCCTGGGAGGAGTCTATGGCTACACCTTC
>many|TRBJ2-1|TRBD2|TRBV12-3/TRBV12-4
CASIRVTSGGALYEQFF
TGTGCCAGCATTCGAGTGACTAGCGGGGGGGCCCTGTATGAGCAGTTCTTC
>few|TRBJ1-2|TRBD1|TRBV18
CASSPDRGWNTF
TGTGCCAGCTCACCTGACAGGGGTTGGAACACCTTC
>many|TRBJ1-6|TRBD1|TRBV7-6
CASSWGTGNNSPLHF
TGTGCCAGCAGCTGGGGGACAGGGAATAATTCACCCCTCCACTTT
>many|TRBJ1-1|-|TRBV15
CATSRPTGNTEAFF
TGTGCCACCAGCAGACCGACAGGGAACACTGAAGCTTTCTTT
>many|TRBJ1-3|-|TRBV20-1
CSASGGRGAGNTIYF
TGCAGTGCTAGTGGTGGTAGAGGGGCTGGAAACACCATATATTTT
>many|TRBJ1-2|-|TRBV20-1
CSATTPNYGYTF
TGCAGTGCTACGACTCCCAACTATGGCTACACCTTC
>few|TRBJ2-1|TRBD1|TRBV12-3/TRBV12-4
CASSSLRDRAANEQFF
TGTGCCAGCAGTTCCCTCCGGGACAGGGCGGCCAATGAGCAGTTCTTC
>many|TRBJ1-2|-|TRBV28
CASSQWNYGYTF
TGTGCCAGCAGTCAGTGGAACTATGGCTACACCTTC
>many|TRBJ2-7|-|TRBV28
CASSLLPRGPYEQYF
TGTGCCAGCAGTTTATTACCCCGGGGGCCGTACGAGCAGTACTTC
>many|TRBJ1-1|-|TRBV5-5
CASSQQGLGNTEAFF
TGTGCCAGCAGCCAACAGGGCCTAGGGAACACTGAAGCTTTCTTT
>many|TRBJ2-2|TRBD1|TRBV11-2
CASSRDRGLNTGELFF
TGTGCCAGCAGCAGGGACAGGGGCCTTAACACCGGGGAGCTGTTTTTT
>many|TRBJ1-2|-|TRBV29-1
CSVERGNYGYTF
TGCAGCGTTGAAAGGGGTAACTATGGCTACACCTTC
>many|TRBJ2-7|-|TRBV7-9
CASSLGGTVYEQYF
TGTGCCAGCAGCTTAGGGGGGACCGTCTACGAGCAGTACTTC
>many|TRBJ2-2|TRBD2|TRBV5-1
CASSSPVVAGMSGELFF
TGCGCCAGCAGCTCCCCGGTTGTAGCGGGCATGAGCGGGGAGCTGTTTTTT
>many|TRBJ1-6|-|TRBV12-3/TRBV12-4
CASSLAGQGNSPLHF
TGTGCCAGCAGTTTAGCAGGGCAGGGAAATTCACCCCTCCACTTT
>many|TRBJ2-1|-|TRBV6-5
CASSLPGTYTEQFF
TGTGCCAGCAGTCTTCCGGGGACCTACACTGAGCAGTTCTTC
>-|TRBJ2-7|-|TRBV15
CVTSRGGGAALREQYF
TGTGTCACCAGCAGAGGGGGGGGGGCCGCTCTACGGGAGCAGTACTTC
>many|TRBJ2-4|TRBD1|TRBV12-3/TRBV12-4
CASSFRTGGSKNIQYF
TGTGCCAGCAGTTTCCGGACAGGGGGCTCCAAAAACATTCAGTACTTC
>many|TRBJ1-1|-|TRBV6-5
CASRRTENTEAFF
TGTGCCAGCAGGCGGACGGAGAACACTGAAGCTTTCTTT
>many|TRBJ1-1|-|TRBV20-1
CSARGQYSIEAFF
TGCAGTGCTAGAGGACAGTACTCCATTGAAGCTTTCTTT
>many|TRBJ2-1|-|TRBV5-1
CASSPAGGWEQFF
TGCGCCAGCAGCCCCGCCGGGGGATGGGAGCAGTTCTTC
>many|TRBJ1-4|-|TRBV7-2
CAPTARGATNEKLFF
TGTGCCCCAACAGCCAGGGGCGCAACTAATGAAAAACTGTTTTTT
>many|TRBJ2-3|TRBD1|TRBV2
CASSESGGGTDTQYF
TGTGCCAGCAGTGAATCAGGGGGAGGCACAGATACGCAGTATTTT
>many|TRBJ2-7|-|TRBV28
CASSSPGQGPYEQYF
TGTGCCAGCAGTTCCCCGGGACAAGGACCCTACGAGCAGTACTTC
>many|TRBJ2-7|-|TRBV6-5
CASSRGWYEQYF
TGTGCCAGCAGCCGAGGTTGGTACGAGCAGTACTTC
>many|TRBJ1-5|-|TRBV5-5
CASSRDTNQPQHF
TGTGCCAGCAGCAGGGACACCAATCAGCCCCAGCATTTT
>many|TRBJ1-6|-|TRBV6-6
CASSYKQADDNSPLHF
TGTGCCAGCAGTTACAAGCAGGCTGACGATAATTCACCCCTCCACTTT
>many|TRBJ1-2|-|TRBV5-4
CASIDGYTF
TGTGCCAGCATCGATGGCTACACCTTC
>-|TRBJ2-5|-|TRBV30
CASNHPGERGETQYF
TGTGCCTCCAATCACCCAGGGGAAAGGGGAGAGACCCAGTACTTC
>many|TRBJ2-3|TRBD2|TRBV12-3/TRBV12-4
CASTIGGAGENTDTQYF
TGTGCCAGCACCATCGGTGGTGCGGGGGAGAATACAGATACGCAGTATTTT
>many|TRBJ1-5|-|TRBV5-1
CASREGGNQPQHF
TGCGCCAGCAGAGAGGGGGGAAATCAGCCCCAGCATTTT
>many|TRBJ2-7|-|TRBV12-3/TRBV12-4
CASSLQDYYEQYF
TGTGCCAGCAGTTTACAGGATTACTACGAGCAGTACTTC
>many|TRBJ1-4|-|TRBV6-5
CASSYGVRDRLFF
TGTGCCAGCAGTTACGGAGTCCGGGATAGACTGTTTTTT
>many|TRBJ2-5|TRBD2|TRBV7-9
CASSARGGRQETQYF
TGTGCCAGCAGCGCACGCGGGGGGCGGCAAGAGACCCAGTACTTC
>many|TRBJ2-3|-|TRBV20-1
CSATDRSSSTDTQYF
TGCAGTGCTACCGACAGGAGTTCTAGCACAGATACGCAGTATTTT
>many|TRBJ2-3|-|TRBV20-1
CSAYFRTGVRDTQYF
TGCAGTGCGTACTTTCGGACTGGGGTTCGGGATACGCAGTATTTT
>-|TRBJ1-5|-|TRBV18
CAGSPPGGGGSNQPQHF
TGTGCCGGCTCACCACCGGGGGGAGGGGGTTCCAATCAGCCCCAGCATTTT
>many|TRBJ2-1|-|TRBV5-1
CASSLRGLQGYNEQFF
TGCGCCAGCAGCTTGCGCGGGCTCCAGGGCTACAATGAGCAGTTCTTC
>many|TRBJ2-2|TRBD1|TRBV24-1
CATSDPGQATGELFF
TGTGCCACCAGTGATCCTGGACAGGCCACCGGGGAGCTGTTTTTT
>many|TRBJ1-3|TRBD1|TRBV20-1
CSADPGGSGNTIYF
TGCAGTGCTGACCCAGGGGGCTCTGGAAACACCATATATTTT
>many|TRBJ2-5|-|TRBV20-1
CSAISRDQETQYF
TGCAGTGCTATTAGCAGGGACCAAGAGACCCAGTACTTC
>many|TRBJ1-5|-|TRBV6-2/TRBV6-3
CASRPTGITNQPQHF
TGTGCCAGCAGGCCTACAGGGATAACAAATCAGCCCCAGCATTTT
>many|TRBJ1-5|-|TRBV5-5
CASGFDQPQHF
TGTGCCAGCGGTTTCGATCAGCCCCAGCATTTT